The TCR beta chain described here comes from a study of T-cell memory formation after mild COVID-19. Whole-study findings and limits: CD4+ contracting clones were mainly CM and EM; CD8+ ones, EMRA. The study found balanced CD4/CD8 in clones contracting day 15 to 85 and a CD4+ lean in later expanders.

The authors produced TCR alpha and TCR beta cDNA libraries with sample barcodes and UMIs by 5'RACE using constant-segment primers. TCRdb fed the 5' RACE reads into MiXCR, producing one record per CDR3 protein. The repertoire holds roughly 250,000 distinct CDR3 sequences, with roughly 15% as singletons. V dropped 6 bases and J dropped 5 bases, with 12 bases sitting between them. The germline V gene encodes CDR1 KGHDR and CDR2 SFDVKD. The CDR3 contains 13 residues. A note on this clonotype: The antigen is not known.

The sequenced sample consisted of PBMCs or a T cell subset sorted from them (not recorded which). This sequence originates from a man aged 18 to 29 who had mild COVID-19 (a few samples of this study predate the infection). Cell type and time point are not known. This rearrangement joins TRBV24-1 to TRBJ2-5; tentatively, D is TRBD1 or TRBD2 (6 bases each). The chain's CDR3 is CATSTGARETQYF. CDR3 DNA sequence: TGTGCCACCAGTACGGGGGCGCGGGAGACCCAGTACTTC.